These 25 T cell receptor beta chains were all obtained from the same sample, sequenced in a study of OX40 agonist ivuxolimab in advanced cancers. Some clones are missing from TCRdb's copy, which holds only in-frame ones; the method was immunoSEQ multiplex PCR. The sample carries some 97,000 clones, around 91% recorded once. The sequencing here drew on CD4+ or CD8+ T cells sorted from blood, taken in a trial of the OX40 agonist ivuxolimab. These receptors originate from an adult with an advanced solid tumor such as melanoma, head and neck, liver or kidney cancer.

The chain combines TRBV6-1 with TRBJ1-6, with D perhaps TRBD1 (5 bases). Germline CDR1 is MNHNS and CDR2 is SASEGT. The CDR3 has 16 amino acids. Trimming removed 4 bases from V and 2 bases from J, with 12 bases in between. The CDR3 region is CASSGRAGTYNSPLHF. The CDR3 DNA is TGTGCCAGCAGTGGTCGGGCAGGGACCTATAATTCACCCCTCCACTTT.

This chain joins TRBV5-1 and TRBJ1-6, with D possibly being TRBD1 (6 bases). The germline V gene has CDR1 SGHRS and CDR2 YFSETQ. Between the trimmed V and J ends, which lost 0 bases and 12 bases, there was a span of 13 bases. The CDR3 is 14 amino acids. The CDR3 DNA sequence: TGCGCCAGCAGCTTGGCAGGGAAGGACAGACCCCTCCACTTT. It codes for CASSLAGKDRPLHF.

The chain uses TRBV2 and TRBJ2-3; D is unresolved. V lost 1 base, J lost 3 bases, and 5 bases lay in between. Per the germline V gene, CDR1 is SNHLY and CDR2 is FYNNEI. This CDR3 is built from 13 residues. This CDR3 reads CASSEVRTDTQYF. In DNA form, the CDR3 reads TGTGCCAGCAGTGAAGTTCGGACAGATACGCAGTATTTT.

The CDR3 DNA sequence: TGCAGCGCTACTCACAGGGACCGCTATGGCTACACCTTC. Its protein is CSATHRDRYGYTF. This chain uses TRBV29-1 with TRBJ1-2, with D possibly TRBD1 on 6 matching bases. Trimming stripped 7 bases from V and 4 bases from J, with 16 bases between. Germline V gene lookup returns CDR1 SQVTM and CDR2 ANQGSEA. CDR3 length equals 13 residues.

The chain links TRBV7-9 to TRBJ2-5, with a tentative D call TRBD2 (5 bases). V was trimmed by 7 bases and J by 5 bases, leaving 8 bases between them. Germline CDR1 and CDR2: SEHNR and FQNEAQ (reference sequence). CDR3 length: 11 residues. CDR3 coding DNA: TGTGCCAGCACCGGGGTGGAGACCCAGTACTTC. This gives the protein CASTGVETQYF.

Points on this clone: One end of the junction varies from germline; a read error may be responsible. This chain joins TRBV9 and TRBJ2-1; D is possibly TRBD1 (5 bases). The germline V gene has CDR1 SGDLS and CDR2 YYNGEE. This CDR3 is built from 15 residues. The CDR3 coding sequence is TGTGCCGGCAGCGTAGGGGCCCTAAAGGTTAATGAGCAGTTCTTC. As protein: CAGSVGALKVNEQFF.

The rearrangement links TRBV11-2 to TRBJ2-1; a weak D match, TRBD1 (6 bases). V lost 4 bases, J lost 4 bases, and 11 bases lay in between. From germline, CDR1 is SGHAT and CDR2 FQNNGV. The CDR3 totals 14 residues. CDR3 in amino acids: CASSSDSKYNEQFF. The CDR3 region has the DNA TGTGCCAGCAGCTCGGACAGCAAGTACAATGAGCAGTTCTTC.

This chain uses TRBV18 with TRBJ2-7; TRBD2 matches 12 bases. Germline CDR1 KGHSH, CDR2 LQKENI. V lost 4 bases to trimming and J lost 2 bases; unmatched junction nucleotides: 9. The CDR3 loop spans 17 amino acids. For the CDR3, the DNA is TGTGCCAGCTCACTCGGACTAGCGGGAATAGGGACCTACGAGCAGTACTTC. The encoded protein is CASSLGLAGIGTYEQYF.

The chain recombines TRBV11-3 with TRBJ2-2, with a tentative D call TRBD1 (5 bases). The CDR3 totals 17 residues. V was pared by 4 bases and J by 0 bases, with 15 bases between. The germline V gene encodes CDR1 SGHNT and CDR2 YENEEA. Here the CDR3 reads CASSSHLTRANTGELFF. DNA of the CDR3: TGTGCCAGCAGCTCCCACCTGACCAGGGCGAACACCGGGGAGCTGTTTTTT. The full variable domain, completed using reference TRBV11-3 and TRBJ2-2, is EAGVVQSPRYKIIEKKQPVAFWCNPISGHNTLYWYLQNLGQGPELLIRYENEEAVDDSQLPKDRFSAERLKGVDSTLKIQPAELGDSAVYLCASSSHLTRANTGELFFGEGSRLTVL.

The CDR3 loop is CASSLGGLILGGEAFF. The CDR3 region has the DNA TGTGCCAGCAGTTTAGGTGGATTAATCCTCGGGGGGGAAGCTTTCTTT. The chain is built from TRBV28 and TRBJ1-1; possibly TRBD1 for D (5 bases). The V end was cut by 2 bases, the J end by 8 bases, with 21 bases between. This CDR3 has 16 amino acids. Germline V gene sequence: CDR1 MDHEN, CDR2 SYDVKM.

The chain has TRBV6-6 and TRBJ1-1; possible D gene TRBD1, 6 bases. Germline V lookup: CDR1 MNHNY, CDR2 SVGAGI (reference sequence). This CDR3 comprises 11 residues. V gave up 6 bases and J gave up 6 bases, with 8 bases separating them. The CDR3 sequence is CASRRQAEAFF. In nucleotides, the CDR3 is TGTGCCAGCAGGAGACAGGCTGAAGCTTTCTTT.

The rearrangement joins TRBV2 to TRBJ1-2; maybe TRBD1 (6 bases). The CDR3 extends over 11 amino acids. V was cut by 7 bases and J by 7 bases, with 10 bases left in between. Germline loops: CDR1 SNHLY, CDR2 FYNNEI. CDR3 coding DNA: TGTGCCAGCAAGGGGGATGTTGGCTACACCTTC. Residues: CASKGDVGYTF.

The chain carries TRBV5-1 and TRBJ1-1; unclear D gene. The length of the CDR3 is 17 residues. The germline V gene encodes CDR1 SGHRS and CDR2 YFSETQ. V lost 2 bases to trimming and J lost 1 base, with 18 bases between them. CDR3 nucleotides: TGCGCCAGCAGCTTTACTCCCACCTTTAGACAGAACACTGAAGCTTTCTTT. The encoded protein is CASSFTPTFRQNTEAFF.

The rearrangement links TRBV19 to TRBJ2-5, with D unresolved. V was pared by 5 bases and J by 1 base, with 11 bases between. Germline V CDR1 and CDR2: LNHDA, SQIVND (reference sequence). The CDR3 consists of 14 residues. The CDR3 coding sequence is TGTGCCAGTAGTCCCGGCCGAGCCCAAGAGACCCAGTACTTC. The encoded protein is CASSPGRAQETQYF.

In DNA, the CDR3 is TGTGCCAGCAATCCGAGGTGGACAGGGCGGTTGGAGACCCAGTACTTC. Amino acids: CASNPRWTGRLETQYF. The V gene is TRBV2, the J gene TRBJ2-5; 8 nucleotides line up with TRBD1. Trimming cost V 7 bases and J 5 bases; bases outside gene matches: 15. The CDR3 contains 16 residues. The germline V gene has CDR1 SNHLY and CDR2 FYNNEI.

This sequence joins TRBV19 and TRBJ1-1; D is uncertain. CDR3 length: 11 amino acids. Germline V gives CDR1 LNHDA, CDR2 SQIVND (reference sequence). With 4 bases removed from V and 8 bases from J, the gap between germline ends came to 8 bases. Written as DNA, the CDR3 is TGTGCCAGTAGTACGCGAGCCGAAGCTTTCTTT. Amino acid sequence: CASSTRAEAFF.

This CDR3 is CAWSFFRLSQTGRWGANEKLFF. The CDR3 coding sequence is TGTGCCTGGAGTTTCTTCCGTCTATCGCAGACAGGTCGCTGGGGGGCTAATGAAAAACTGTTTTTT. V is TRBV30 and J is TRBJ1-4, with a weak D call TRBD1 (6 bases). The CDR3 has 22 amino acids. With 2 bases removed from V and 3 bases from J, the gap between germline ends came to 34 bases. Germline V gene lookup returns CDR1 GTSNPN and CDR2 SVGIG (reference sequence).

The chain has TRBV6-6 and TRBJ1-2; D unresolved. V dropped 4 bases and J dropped 1 base, with 13 bases sitting between them. The CDR3 is 15 residues long. Per germline, CDR1 MNHNY and CDR2 SVGAGI (reference sequence). CDR3 DNA sequence: TGTGCCAGCAGTTCCCCATCTCGGGGTAACTATGGCTACACCTTC. Its translation: CASSSPSRGNYGYTF.

The rearrangement joins TRBV5-1 to TRBJ2-5; 8 bases line up with TRBD2. Germline V gene data show CDR1 as SGHRS and CDR2 as YFSETQ. This CDR3 spans 16 amino acids. After removal of 4 bases from V and 3 bases from J, the junction contained 11 bases not matched to a gene. The CDR3 nucleotides read TGCGCCAGCAGCGGAGACGGGACTAGACTAGAAGAGACCCAGTACTTC. Its translation is CASSGDGTRLEETQYF.

This clone has only a few counts. V and J are TRBV5-1 and TRBJ2-3; 10 bases line up with TRBD2. J was trimmed by 2 bases and V by 0 bases; bases with no gene match: 6. The CDR3 sequence is 17 residues long. Looked up from germline, CDR1 is SGHRS and CDR2 is YFSETQ. The CDR3 DNA follows: TGCGCCAGCAGCTTGGCGTCTAGCGGGAGCCCCACAGATACGCAGTATTTT. Its protein is CASSLASSGSPTDTQYF.

The chain is built from TRBV20-1 and TRBJ2-5; D gene uncertain. This CDR3 has 11 amino acids. Trimming took off 0 bases at V and 5 bases at J, with 4 bases between the two ends. CDR1 DFQATT and CDR2 SNEGSKA come from the germline V gene (reference sequence). In DNA, the CDR3 is TGCAGTGCTAGAGAGGGGGAGACCCAGTACTTC. Translated: CSAREGETQYF.

The chain links TRBV28 to TRBJ1-5, with D perhaps matching TRBD1 (6 bases). V lost 11 bases and J 6 bases, leaving 20 bases between the germline ends. This CDR3 spans 14 amino acids. The germline CDR1 and CDR2 sequences are MDHEN and SYDVKM. In nucleotides, the CDR3 is TGTGCCGGTGGGGCTCAGGGGCCACGTCAGCCCCAGCATTTT. This encodes CAGGAQGPRQPQHF.

This clone was recorded only once. CDR3 bases: TGTGCCAGCAGCGAAACTAGTTATGAGCAGTTCTTC. Protein product: CASSETSYEQFF. V and J are TRBV7-8 and TRBJ2-1; D might be TRBD2 (5 bases). V was pared by 5 bases and J by 8 bases, with 10 bases between. Germline-derived CDR1 and CDR2 are SGHVS and FQNEAQ. The CDR3 loop spans 12 amino acids.

The chain is built from TRBV2 and TRBJ1-1, with D possibly TRBD1 on 6 matching bases. The V and J ends lost 5 bases and 1 base respectively, with 11 bases between them. CDR3 size: 14 residues. CDR1 and CDR2 from the germline V gene are SNHLY and FYNNEI. The CDR3 DNA reads as TGTGCCAGCAGTTTCCAGGGGTCGAACACTGAAGCTTTCTTT. Encoded protein: CASSFQGSNTEAFF.

The J gene is TRBJ2-1, the V gene TRBV6-5; 10 bases fit TRBD1. V lost 6 bases, J lost 3 bases, and 5 bases stayed unmatched. The CDR3 contains 15 residues. Germline assignment: CDR1 MNHEY and CDR2 SVGAGI. The chain's CDR3 is CASSLDRGFYNEQFF. CDR3 sequence (DNA): TGTGCCAGCAGCCTGGACAGGGGGTTCTACAATGAGCAGTTCTTC.